This T cell receptor beta chain emerged from a study of blood T cell repertoires in COVID-19. The assay was immunoSEQ multiplex PCR, and TCRdb's table has in-frame clones only and misses some. The sample consists of under 200,000 clones, around 80% of them appearing once. Germline V gene sequence: CDR1 SGHAT, CDR2 FQDESV (reference sequence). CDR3 length: 13 residues. Between the trimmed V and J ends, which lost 3 bases and 8 bases, there was a span of 13 bases. The rearrangement links TRBV11-1 to TRBJ1-2; maybe TRBD1 (5 bases). This sequence was found in a man aged 45-65 years who had recovered from COVID-19. Sequenced input: PBMCs or T cells enriched from blood (not recorded which). The CDR3 protein is CASSLFPGSGYTF. The CDR3 DNA reads as TGTGCCAGCAGCTTGTTTCCAGGGTCGGGCTACACCTTC.